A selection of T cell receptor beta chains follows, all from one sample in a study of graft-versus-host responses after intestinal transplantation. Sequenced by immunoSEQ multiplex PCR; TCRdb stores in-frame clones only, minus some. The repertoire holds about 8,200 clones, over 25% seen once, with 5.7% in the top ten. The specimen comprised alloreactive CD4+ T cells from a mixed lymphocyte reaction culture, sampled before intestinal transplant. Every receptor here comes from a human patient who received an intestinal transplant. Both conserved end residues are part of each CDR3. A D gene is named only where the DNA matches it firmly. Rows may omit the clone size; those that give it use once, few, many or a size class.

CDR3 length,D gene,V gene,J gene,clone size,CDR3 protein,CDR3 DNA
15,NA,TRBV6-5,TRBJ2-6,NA,CASSARNSGANVLTF,TGTGCCAGCAGTGCGCGAAACTCTGGGGCCAACGTCCTGACTTTC
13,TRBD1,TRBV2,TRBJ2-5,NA,CASSVYRGETQYF,TGTGCCAGCAGTGTATACAGGGGGGAGACCCAGTACTTC
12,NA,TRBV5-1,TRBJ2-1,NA,CASSSGHDEQFF,TGCGCCAGCAGCTCGGGACACGATGAGCAGTTCTTC
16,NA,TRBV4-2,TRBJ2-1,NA,CASSQDLESLDNEQFF,TGTGCCAGCAGCCAAGATTTGGAGTCGCTCGACAATGAGCAGTTCTTC
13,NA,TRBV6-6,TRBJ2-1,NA,CASRTNLAYEQFF,TGTGCCAGCAGGACGAATCTAGCGTATGAGCAGTTCTTC
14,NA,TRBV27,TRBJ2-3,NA,CASSFRGNTDTQYF,TGTGCCAGCAGCTTCCGGGGAAACACAGATACGCAGTATTTT
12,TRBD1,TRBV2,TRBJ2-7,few,CASRSDRGEQYF,TGTGCCAGCAGGTCAGACAGGGGCGAGCAGTACTTC
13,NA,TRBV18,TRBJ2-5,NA,CASSPGTEETQYF,TGTGCCAGCTCACCAGGGACTGAAGAGACCCAGTACTTC
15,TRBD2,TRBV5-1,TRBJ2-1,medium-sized,CASNLAGGFNNEQFF,TGCGCCAGCAACCTAGCGGGGGGGTTTAACAATGAGCAGTTCTTC
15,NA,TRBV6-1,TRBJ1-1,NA,CASSEIRGGWTEAFF,TGTGCCAGCAGTGAAATCCGGGGTGGATGGACTGAAGCTTTCTTT
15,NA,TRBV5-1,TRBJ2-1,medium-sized,CASSAAGSRNNEQFF,TGCGCCAGCAGCGCCGCGGGTAGCCGCAACAATGAGCAGTTCTTC
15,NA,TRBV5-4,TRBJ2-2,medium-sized,CASSWGGLNTGELFF,TGTGCCAGCAGTTGGGGAGGCCTGAACACCGGGGAGCTGTTTTTT
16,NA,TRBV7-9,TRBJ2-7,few,CASSQDVGGASYEQYF,TGTGCCAGCAGCCAAGATGTGGGCGGGGCCTCCTACGAGCAGTACTTC
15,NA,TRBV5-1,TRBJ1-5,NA,CASSLEGSGNQPQHF,TGCGCCAGCAGCTTGGAGGGGTCCGGCAATCAGCCCCAGCATTTT
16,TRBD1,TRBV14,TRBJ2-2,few,CASSLRTGGGIGELFF,TGTGCCAGCAGCCTAAGGACAGGGGGAGGAATCGGGGAGCTGTTTTTT
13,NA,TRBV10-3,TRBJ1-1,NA,CAIGVQANTEAFF,TGTGCCATCGGTGTACAGGCGAACACTGAAGCTTTCTTT
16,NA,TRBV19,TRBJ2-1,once,CASSIGAGPPLGEQFF,TGTGCCAGTAGTATAGGGGCGGGGCCGCCCCTGGGTGAGCAGTTCTTC